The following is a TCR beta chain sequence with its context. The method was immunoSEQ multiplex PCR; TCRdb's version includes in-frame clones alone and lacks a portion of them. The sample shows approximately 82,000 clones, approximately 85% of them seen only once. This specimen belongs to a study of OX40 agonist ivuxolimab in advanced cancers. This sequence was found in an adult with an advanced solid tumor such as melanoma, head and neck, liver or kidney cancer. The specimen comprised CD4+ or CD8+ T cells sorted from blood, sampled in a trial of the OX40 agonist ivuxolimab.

CDR3 nucleotides: TGTGCCAGCAGAGGGACTAGCGGTATTGTAGATACGCAGTATTTT. This codes for CASRGTSGIVDTQYF. V gene TRBV6-1 combines with J gene TRBJ2-3; 11 bases line up with TRBD2. Germline CDR1 MNHNS, CDR2 SASEGT. Trimming took 6 bases from V and 5 from J; bases not matched to a gene: 7. This CDR3 is 15 amino acids long.